This T cell receptor (beta chain) was recorded in a study of blood T cell repertoires in COVID-19. Individuals drawn from 20 to 25 US areas were roughly 18 to 100 years old. Participants reported their clinical history, and cohort assignment relied on those reports. In the authors' methods: Reference gene primer amplification gave estimated nucleated cell counts. Here immunoSEQ multiplex PCR was the method, and the copy in TCRdb shows in-frame clones only, minus some. The DNA gave D and trimming, while V, J and clone size come from that table. The sample carries some 200,000 clones, around 91% recorded once. Trimming shortened V by 1 base and J by 6 bases, and 12 bases separated the two germline ends. The CDR3 totals 14 residues. Per germline, CDR1 LGHDT and CDR2 YNNKEL (reference sequence).

Source material: PBMCs or T cells enriched from blood (not recorded which). The J gene is TRBJ1-1, the V gene TRBV3-1 (or the pseudogene TRBV3-2), with D possibly being TRBD1 (5 bases). The clonotype was recovered from a woman younger than 35 in a cohort exposed to, infected with or recovered from COVID-19 (not recorded which). In DNA form, the CDR3 reads TGTGCCAGCAGCCAAGTGGCGGCGGGGGCTGAAGCTTTCTTT. Amino acids: CASSQVAAGAEAFF.